This T cell receptor beta chain originates from a study of CD8 T cells in ankylosing spondylitis. Study-wide findings and caveats: A TCR beta motif made of about 8 highly homologous variants seemed typical of ankylosing spondylitis blood. The authors reported significant enrichment of disease-linked clones in matched ankylosing spondylitis synovial fluid.

The CDR3 has 20 amino acids. The germline CDR1 and CDR2 sequences are SGDLS and YYNGEE. Trimming removed 0 bases from V and 0 bases from J; junction bases left unmatched: 16. Quantitative 5'-RACE was performed with molecular barcodes, and it yielded the TCR beta libraries. TCRdb redid the calling of the 5' RACE reads with MiXCR, one entry per CDR3 protein. Among more than 500,000 distinct CDR3 sequences listed, over 4% were seen once. This clonotype was seen many times. What it recognizes is unknown. V gene TRBV9 combines with J gene TRBJ2-3; 7 bases line up with TRBD2. This receptor was taken from a male donor with ankylosing spondylitis. The sample taken for sequencing was blood, either unsorted or a sorted T cell fraction (not recorded which). The CDR3 region has the DNA TGTGCCAGCAGCGTAGGCCTGGGACTACCTTCCAGACAAAGCACAGATACGCAGTATTTT. Translated: CASSVGLGLPSRQSTDTQYF.